The 23 T cell receptor beta chains reported below all come from one sample, sequenced in a study of T cells after yellow fever vaccination. MiXCR, run by TCRdb on the 5' RACE reads, gives a single entry per CDR3 protein. The repertoire holds 150,000 to 200,000 distinct CDR3 sequences, with 7% to 10% as singletons. Sequenced material: CD8+ T cells sorted from PBMCs, taken 45 days after the yellow fever booster vaccination. The receptors were sampled from a man younger than 30 who received the YFV17D yellow fever vaccine.

This clonotype was counted many times. This chain connects TRBV12-3 or TRBV12-4 to TRBJ2-2; 10 bases align to TRBD1. This CDR3 region has 14 residues. J lost 6 bases, V lost 7 bases, and 5 bases had no gene match. CDR3 DNA sequence: TGTGCCAGCACGGGACAGGGGTTCTCCGGGGAGCTGTTTTTT. Residues: CASTGQGFSGELFF.

This clonotype appeared a few times. The chain is built from TRBV7-9 and TRBJ2-2; either TRBD1 or TRBD2 may fit D (6 bases each). Germline loops: CDR1 SEHNR, CDR2 FQNEAQ (reference sequence). Trimming took 2 bases from V and 10 from J, leaving 8 bases between them. The CDR3 covers 12 residues. The CDR3 loop reads CASSLRGVELFF. The CDR3 DNA sequence: TGTGCCAGCAGCTTAAGGGGGGTGGAGCTGTTTTTT. Full variable domain (rest looked up from reference TRBV7-9 and TRBJ2-2): DTGVSQNPRHKITKRGQNVTFRCDPISEHNRLYWYRQTLGQGPEFLTYFQNEAQLEKSRLLSDRFSAERPKGSFSTLEIQRTEQGDSAMYLCASSLRGVELFFGEGSRLTVL.

The sample holds many counts of this clonotype. The CDR3 is CASSPGVGAASPLHF. The CDR3 nucleotides are TGTGCCAGCAGCCCAGGGGTAGGGGCGGCTTCACCCCTCCACTTT. The V and J genes are TRBV7-2 and TRBJ1-6; D possibly corresponds to TRBD1 (6 bases). The CDR3 runs 15 residues. The germline gives CDR1 SGHTA, CDR2 FQGNSA. Trimming removed 5 bases from V and 9 bases from J, with 17 bases in between. The full variable domain, its missing parts supplied by reference TRBV7-2 and TRBJ1-6, is GAGVSQSPSNKVTEKGKDVELRCDPISGHTALYWYRQSLGQGLEFLIYFQGNSAPDKSGLPSDRFSAERTGGSVSTLTIQRTQQEDSAVYLCASSPGVGAASPLHFGNGTRLTVT.

This clonotype was recorded a few times. The DNA of the CDR3 is TGTGCCAGCAGTTACCCGGACGGCGGTGAAAACATTCAGTACTTC. Translated: CASSYPDGGENIQYF. This chain links TRBV28 with TRBJ2-4; no definite D call. V gave up 4 bases and J gave up 5 bases, with 15 bases separating them. Germline CDR1 and CDR2: MDHEN and SYDVKM. This CDR3 region has 15 residues.

This clonotype has only a few counts. V usage is TRBV6-2 or TRBV6-3 and J usage is TRBJ1-5, with 10 bases that match TRBD1. Germline values: CDR1 MNHEY, CDR2 SVGEGT. With V trimmed by 7 bases and J by 4 bases, 4 bases remained unmatched. The CDR3 has 14 amino acids. CDR3 region: CASKWTGGNQPQHF. The CDR3, as DNA: TGTGCCAGCAAATGGACAGGGGGGAATCAGCCCCAGCATTTT.

This clonotype was found many times. The chain recombines TRBV20-1 with TRBJ2-7, with D perhaps TRBD1 or TRBD2 (5 bases each). The CDR3 has 15 amino acids. From germline, CDR1 is DFQATT and CDR2 SNEGSKA (reference sequence). V was shortened by 4 bases and J by 3 bases, with 19 bases between the two germline ends. CDR3 sequence reads: CSATPRGAPFYEQYV. The CDR3 nucleotides read TGCAGTGCTACCCCGAGAGGGGCTCCCTTCTACGAGCAGTACGTC.

This clonotype was observed a few times. CDR3 DNA sequence: TGTGCCAGCATCCAGCCGGAGGGGAAGTCCTACAATGAGCAGTTCTTC. Residues: CASIQPEGKSYNEQFF. This chain links TRBV28 with TRBJ2-1, with a weak D call TRBD2 (6 bases). Germline V gene data show CDR1 as MDHEN and CDR2 as SYDVKM. The germline V and J ends were trimmed by 7 bases and 1 base, with 17 bases remaining between them. This CDR3 has 16 amino acids.

This clonotype has a handful of counts. V gene TRBV24-1 combines with J gene TRBJ2-3, with TRBD1 matching 8 bases. There are 14 residues in the CDR3. V lost 4 bases to trimming and J lost 5 bases; unmatched junction nucleotides: 4. Looked up from germline, CDR1 is KGHDR and CDR2 is SFDVKD. The CDR3 protein is CATSDPGQGDTQYF. The CDR3 DNA sequence: TGTGCCACCAGTGACCCCGGACAGGGAGATACGCAGTATTTT.

The chain uses TRBV3-1 and TRBJ1-1; possibly TRBD1 for D (5 bases). Germline V gives CDR1 LGHDT, CDR2 YNNKEL (reference sequence). The length of the CDR3 is 14 residues. V gave up 0 bases and J gave up 5 bases, with 10 bases separating them. CDR3 region: CASSQEGGLTEAFF. DNA of the CDR3: TGTGCCAGCAGCCAAGAGGGGGGTTTGACTGAAGCTTTCTTT.

The sample holds many counts of this clonotype. The chain joins TRBV3-1 to TRBJ1-2; 8 nucleotides match TRBD1. With V trimmed by 7 bases and J by 8 bases, 9 bases remained unmatched. Germline CDR1 is LGHDT and CDR2 is YNNKEL (reference sequence). This CDR3 is built from 13 residues. The CDR3 loop reads CASTGDRSYGYTF. The CDR3 nucleotides are TGTGCCAGCACCGGGGACAGGTCGTACGGCTACACCTTC.

The DNA for the CDR3 is TGTGCCAGCAGTCGTCTCCTGCAGGGAGTCAATGAGCAGTTCTTC. This codes for CASSRLLQGVNEQFF. V usage is TRBV2 and J usage is TRBJ2-1; perhaps D is TRBD1 or TRBD2 (5 bases each). The germline V and J ends were trimmed by 5 bases and 6 bases, with 17 bases remaining between them. The CDR3 length is 15 residues. Germline assignment: CDR1 SNHLY and CDR2 FYNNEI.

This chain connects TRBV5-6 to TRBJ2-5; D gene unclear. The CDR3 runs 12 residues. The V and J ends lost 10 bases and 5 bases respectively, with 15 bases between them. Germline lookup yields CDR1 SGHDT and CDR2 YYEEEE. The CDR3 DNA is TGTGCCTCCATCGATCGATGGGAGACCCAGTACTTC. Translation gives CASIDRWETQYF.

This clonotype was recorded a few times. The CDR3 loop is CASSYGQGLNTEAFF. Written as DNA, the CDR3 is TGTGCCAGCAGCTACGGACAGGGATTGAACACTGAAGCTTTCTTT. The rearrangement uses TRBV13 and TRBJ1-1; 8 nucleotides agree with TRBD1. Germline CDR1 PRHDT, CDR2 FYEKMQ (reference sequence). J gave up 0 bases and V 4 bases, and 4 bases lay outside the gene matches. CDR3 length equals 15 residues.

The rearrangement links TRBV11-2 to TRBJ2-6, with D perhaps TRBD1 (6 bases). CDR1 and CDR2 from the germline V gene are SGHAT and FQNNGV. V lost 1 base and J lost 2, with 9 bases in between. The CDR3 length is 16 residues. The CDR3 DNA reads TGTGCCAGCAGCTTAGCCTGGGGGCCTGGGGCCAACGTCCTGACTTTC. It encodes CASSLAWGPGANVLTF.

This clonotype was counted only a few times. The V and J genes are TRBV14 and TRBJ1-5; possibly TRBD1 for D (5 bases). Deletions cut 2 bases from V and 7 bases from J, with 9 bases between. The CDR3 is 13 residues long. Germline loops: CDR1 SGHDN, CDR2 FVKESK. CDR3 sequence: CASSQWGWQPQHF. DNA for the CDR3: TGTGCCAGCAGCCAATGGGGGTGGCAGCCCCAGCATTTT. The full variable domain, completed using reference TRBV14 and TRBJ1-5, is EAGVTQFPSHSVIEKGQTVTLRCDPISGHDNLYWYRRVMGKEIKFLLHFVKESKQDESGMPNNRFLAERTGGTYSTLKVQPAELEDSGVYFCASSQWGWQPQHFGDGTRLSIL.

The chain recombines TRBV2 with TRBJ2-2; maybe TRBD2 (5 bases). Trimming pared 6 bases from V and 7 bases from J, leaving 15 bases between. This CDR3 has 14 amino acids. Germline-derived CDR1 and CDR2 are SNHLY and FYNNEI. The CDR3 sequence is CASSDYSGVGELFF. The CDR3 DNA follows: TGTGCCAGCAGCGACTATTCGGGTGTCGGGGAGCTGTTTTTT.

The chain is built from TRBV4-3 and TRBJ1-5; D unclear. Germline CDR1 is LGHNA and CDR2 is YSLEER. The CDR3 is made up of 18 amino acids. V shed 0 bases and J shed 5 bases, with 20 bases lying between them. The DNA for the CDR3 is TGCGCCAGCAGCCAAGAATATGTACCGTGGCAGGCGGATCAGCCCCAGCATTTT. Amino acid sequence: CASSQEYVPWQADQPQHF.

This clonotype was seen only a few times. This sequence joins TRBV12-5 and TRBJ2-3, with 10 nucleotides matching TRBD2. The CDR3 is 16 amino acids. In germline, CDR1 is LGHNT, CDR2 FRNRAP. J gave up 8 bases and V 2 bases, and 10 bases lay outside the gene matches. CDR3 sequence (DNA): TGTGCTAGTGGTTTGACCCAAGAGCGGGGGGGCCTTACGCAGTATTTT. Its protein is CASGLTQERGGLTQYF.

The V and J genes are TRBV20-1 and TRBJ2-5; 13 nucleotides match TRBD2. The CDR3 has 15 residues. Germline-derived CDR1 and CDR2 are DFQATT and SNEGSKA (reference sequence). The ends lost 4 bases at V and 5 bases at J; junction bases unmatched: 7. As DNA, the CDR3 is TGCAGTGCTATACTAGCGGGGGGGCTTTTTGAGACCCAGTACTTC. Its protein is CSAILAGGLFETQYF.

This clonotype was detected ten times or more. The genes are TRBV4-1 and TRBJ1-1, with a weak D call TRBD1 (5 bases). The CDR3 has 14 amino acids. V lost 1 base and J lost 3, with 9 bases in between. Per germline, CDR1 MGHRA and CDR2 YSYEKL. CDR3 amino acids: CASSQVLGDTEAFF. The CDR3 bases are TGCGCCAGCAGCCAAGTCTTAGGGGACACTGAAGCTTTCTTT.

The rearrangement joins TRBV7-8 to TRBJ1-5, with a tentative D call TRBD1 (5 bases). With 5 bases removed from V and 7 bases from J, the gap between germline ends came to 18 bases. CDR1 SGHVS and CDR2 FQNEAQ come from the germline V gene. This CDR3 region has 15 residues. The CDR3 region has the DNA TGTGCCAGCAGCCACGGGGGGGGAGGCGGGCAGCCCCAGCATTTT. This translates into CASSHGGGGGQPQHF. Based on the CDR3 plus reference TRBV7-8 and TRBJ1-5, the full variable domain is GAGVSQSPRYKVAKRGQDVALRCDPISGHVSLFWYQQALGQGPEFLTYFQNEAQLDKSGLPSDRFFAERPEGSVSTLKIQRTQQEDSAVYLCASSHGGGGGQPQHFGDGTRLSIL.

This clonotype was counted a few times. The chain combines TRBV4-3 with TRBJ2-6; D is undetermined. Looked up from germline, CDR1 is LGHNA and CDR2 is YSLEER. Trimming stripped 3 bases from V and 0 bases from J, with 9 bases between. The CDR3 runs to 16 residues. The DNA for the CDR3 is TGCGCCAGCAGCCACCACTCGAGCTCTGGGGCCAACGTCCTGACTTTC. Protein product: CASSHHSSSGANVLTF.

This chain links TRBV6-1 with TRBJ1-1; 7 bases align to TRBD1. Trimming at V came to 6 bases and at J to 13 bases, leaving 14 bases not matched to a gene. CDR3 length: 13 residues. Germline CDR1 reads MNHNS; CDR2 reads SASEGT. CDR3 nucleotides: TGTGCCAGCAGCGGATTGACAGGGACAATGAATTTCTTT. This sequence encodes CASSGLTGTMNFF.